The 26 T cell receptor beta chains given below trace back to one sample, sequenced in a study of blood T cells in healthy people across ages. Combining a sample-barcoded 5' primer with a J-beta primer mix, a second PCR ran for roughly 6 to 12 cycles. MiXCR, run by TCRdb on the 5' RACE reads, gives a single entry per CDR3 protein. The sample has 1.5 million to 2 million distinct CDR3 sequences; about two fifths are singletons. Sequenced material: blood. The receptors here all came from a human donor in good health.

This chain joins TRBV7-2 and TRBJ2-7; 7 bases fit TRBD1. J gave up 2 bases and V 5 bases, and 6 bases lay outside the gene matches. Germline V gene lookup returns CDR1 SGHTA and CDR2 FQGNSA. The CDR3 sequence is 14 residues long. The CDR3 sequence: CASSDRQGTYEQYF. The CDR3 nucleotides read TGTGCCAGCAGCGATCGACAGGGAACCTACGAGCAGTACTTC.

The chain combines TRBV27 with TRBJ1-5; 7 positions match TRBD1. CDR3 length equals 15 residues. V lost 3 bases, J lost 3 bases, and 5 bases stayed unmatched. Germline V gene sequence: CDR1 MNHEY, CDR2 SMNVEV (reference sequence). The CDR3 spells CASSFLQGNNQPQHF. The DNA for the CDR3 is TGTGCCAGCAGTTTTTTACAGGGGAACAATCAGCCCCAGCATTTT.

The J gene is TRBJ2-1, the V gene TRBV28, with D uncertain. Per the germline V gene, CDR1 is MDHEN and CDR2 is SYDVKM. The ends were cut back, 6 bases at V and 8 bases at J, with 14 bases in the middle. There are 13 residues in the CDR3. The CDR3 DNA reads as TGTGCCAGCAGCCAATCCTCCTGGGATGAGCAGTTCTTC. This codes for CASSQSSWDEQFF.

The V gene is TRBV11-1, the J gene TRBJ2-7; D remains unclear. The CDR3 totals 14 residues. Trimming stripped 4 bases from V and 5 bases from J, with 15 bases between. Germline V gene data show CDR1 as SGHAT and CDR2 as FQDESV (reference sequence). This CDR3 reads CASSSRVQINEQYF. The CDR3 DNA reads TGTGCCAGCAGCTCCCGGGTCCAGATCAACGAGCAGTACTTC.

The rearrangement links TRBV28 to TRBJ1-2, with a possible D match to TRBD1 (5 bases). CDR1 is MDHEN, CDR2 SYDVKM, per germline. V lost 4 bases to trimming and J lost 3 bases, with 12 bases between them. The length of the CDR3 is 14 residues. Here the CDR3 reads CASSSPGRDYGYTF. Here the CDR3 DNA reads TGTGCCAGCAGTTCGCCAGGGAGGGACTATGGCTACACCTTC.

The chain combines TRBV5-1 with TRBJ2-1; D assignment may be TRBD1 or TRBD2 (5 bases each). CDR3 size: 13 residues. V was cut by 4 bases and J by 9 bases, with 14 bases left in between. CDR1 is SGHRS and CDR2 is YFSETQ in the germline V gene. The DNA for the CDR3 is TGCGCCAGCAGCGGCACTAGGGGCAGTGAGCAGTTCTTC. Its protein product is CASSGTRGSEQFF.

The V and J genes are TRBV29-1 and TRBJ2-5, with 8 bases that match TRBD1. The DNA matches TRBJ2-7 better at its end, which makes the J call doubtful. Germline V gene sequence: CDR1 SQVTM, CDR2 ANQGSEA. This CDR3 comprises 15 residues. DNA for the CDR3: TGCAGCGTTGAAGATCCTTCAGGGGGCATCTACGAGCAGTACTTC. Residues: CSVEDPSGGIYEQYF.

The chain employs TRBV7-3 and TRBJ2-5, with D hard to call. CDR1 and CDR2 from the germline V gene are SGHTA and FQGTGA. V was shortened by 3 bases and J by 5 bases, with 16 bases between the two germline ends. The CDR3 has 15 residues. The CDR3 coding sequence is TGTGCCAGCAGCTTCGCCCCAGGTTTCGAGGAGACCCAGTACTTC. This codes for CASSFAPGFEETQYF.

V is TRBV7-3 and J is TRBJ1-2; D gene ambiguous. CDR3 length: 14 amino acids. CDR1 SGHTA and CDR2 FQGTGA come from the germline V gene. Trimming removed 1 base at V and 7 bases at J, with 13 bases between. CDR3 in DNA: TGTGCCAGCAGCTTAATTGGCGGGGTCTCTGGCTACACCTTC. This sequence encodes CASSLIGGVSGYTF.

The gene calls are TRBV7-2 and TRBJ1-4; perhaps TRBD1 as D (6 bases). This CDR3 spans 18 amino acids. Trimming removed 3 bases from V and 5 bases from J, with 22 bases in between. The germline V gene has CDR1 SGHTA and CDR2 FQGNSA. The CDR3 loop reads CASSFWGNMGAGNEKLFF. Here the CDR3 DNA reads TGTGCCAGCAGCTTTTGGGGAAACATGGGGGCGGGGAATGAAAAACTGTTTTTT. The entire variable domain, with the rest obtained from reference TRBV7-2 and TRBJ1-4, is as follows: GAGVSQSPSNKVTEKGKDVELRCDPISGHTALYWYRQSLGQGLEFLIYFQGNSAPDKSGLPSDRFSAERTGGSVSTLTIQRTQQEDSAVYLCASSFWGNMGAGNEKLFFGSGTQLSVL.

The V call is TRBV28, the J call TRBJ1-1, with a possible D match to TRBD1 (5 bases). The ends were cut back, 5 bases at V and 5 bases at J, with 12 bases in the middle. The CDR3 loop spans 13 amino acids. Germline V CDR1 and CDR2: MDHEN, SYDVKM. CDR3 coding DNA: TGTGCCAGCAGTCCCGACAGATTAACTGAAGCTTTCTTT. Translation gives CASSPDRLTEAFF.

This clonotype is a singleton in its sample. The chain joins TRBV5-5 to TRBJ1-1; 8 bases are a match to TRBD1. The junction had 11 bases not matched to a gene; V was cut back by 5 bases and J by 5 bases. The CDR3 is made up of 15 amino acids. Germline values: CDR1 SGHKS, CDR2 YYEKEE (reference sequence). This CDR3 is CASRVGQGGWTEAFF. The CDR3 DNA sequence: TGTGCCAGCAGGGTTGGACAGGGAGGTTGGACTGAAGCTTTCTTT. Combining the CDR3 with reference TRBV5-5 and TRBJ1-1 gives the whole variable domain DAGVTQSPTHLIKTRGQQVTLRCSPISGHKSVSWYQQVLGQGPQFIFQYYEKEERGRGNFPDRFSARQFPNYSSELNVNALLLGDSALYLCASRVGQGGWTEAFFGQGTRLTVV.

Only a few counts were recorded for this clonotype. The chain is built from TRBV12-5 and TRBJ2-5; D possibly corresponds to TRBD2 (6 bases). The better agreement between TRBJ2-7 and the DNA end casts doubt on the J call. Germline loops: CDR1 LGHNT, CDR2 FRNRAP. The CDR3 has 16 amino acids. In DNA, the CDR3 is TGTGCTAGTGGTTTGGTACTTGGAGGGGAATTTACCGAGCAGTACTTC. Its translation is CASGLVLGGEFTEQYF.

This clonotype has more than one count but fewer than ten. This chain connects TRBV7-6 to TRBJ2-5; 7 nucleotides agree with TRBD1. V was clipped by 3 bases and J by 5 bases; unmatched bases: 6. Germline lookup yields CDR1 SGHVS and CDR2 FNYEAQ. CDR3 length equals 14 residues. This CDR3 reads CASSFSTGTETQYF. Written as DNA, the CDR3 is TGTGCCAGCAGCTTTTCGACAGGGACGGAGACCCAGTACTTC.

This clonotype was seen many times. The V gene is TRBV5-6, the J gene TRBJ2-7, with TRBD1 as a possible D gene (5 bases). This CDR3 spans 15 amino acids. V was trimmed by 4 bases and J by 4 bases, leaving 18 bases between them. The V gene's germline CDR1 is SGHDT and CDR2 YYEEEE. CDR3 protein: CASSGYGAALYEQYF. The CDR3 DNA follows: TGTGCCAGCAGCGGGTATGGGGCAGCCCTTTACGAGCAGTACTTC.

On this clonotype: A much larger clone lies a single base off, so this may be a read error. The rearrangement links TRBV6-2 or TRBV6-3 to TRBJ2-7, with D uncertain. Trimming stripped 1 base from V and 7 bases from J, with 14 bases between. In germline, CDR1 is MNHEY, CDR2 SVGEGT. The CDR3 sequence is 14 residues long. The CDR3 DNA follows: TGTGCCAGCAGTTACTTGGCGGACCGACGGGAGCAGTACTTC. This gives the protein CASSYLADRREQYF.

The chain employs TRBV7-8 and TRBJ2-1, with TRBD2 as a possible D gene (6 bases). Germline V gene lookup returns CDR1 SGHVS and CDR2 FQNEAQ. V lost 0 bases, J lost 2 bases, and 17 bases lay in between. The length of the CDR3 is 18 residues. The CDR3 DNA reads TGTGCCAGCAGCTTAGCCAGGACGGGGGAATTAGCCTACAATGAGCAGTTCTTC. It translates to CASSLARTGELAYNEQFF. Using reference TRBV7-8 and TRBJ2-1 for the parts outside the CDR3, the full variable domain is GAGVSQSPRYKVAKRGQDVALRCDPISGHVSLFWYQQALGQGPEFLTYFQNEAQLDKSGLPSDRFFAERPEGSVSTLKIQRTQQEDSAVYLCASSLARTGELAYNEQFFGPGTRLTVL.

With regard to this clonotype: Sequence at one end of the junction differs from germline and may be a read error. This chain links TRBV5-1 with TRBJ2-7; D ambiguous. The V gene's germline CDR1 is SGHRS and CDR2 YFSETQ. The CDR3 is 13 residues long. This CDR3 is CACSYTVAYEQYF. The CDR3 nucleotides are TGCGCCTGCAGCTACACCGTGGCCTACGAGCAGTACTTC.

This clonotype appeared a few times. In DNA, the CDR3 is TGTGCCAGCAGCCAACTGGGCTCCCCTAGTGAGCAGTTCTTC. Translation: CASSQLGSPSEQFF. The V and J genes are TRBV4-2 and TRBJ2-1; no definite D call. The CDR3 sequence is 14 residues long. Germline V gene lookup returns CDR1 LGHNA and CDR2 YNFKEQ. V lost 2 bases, J lost 9 bases, and 14 bases lay in between.

V gene TRBV6-2 or TRBV6-3 combines with J gene TRBJ2-3; 10 bases align to TRBD2. The germline CDR1 and CDR2 sequences are MNHEY and SVGEGT. The CDR3 has 16 residues. V lost 6 bases, J lost 9 bases, and 15 bases stayed unmatched. The CDR3 DNA sequence: TGTGCCAGCAGGGCTGGACTAGCGGACTACATGGGGACGCAGTATTTT. Translating gives CASRAGLADYMGTQYF.

This clonotype was observed a few times. This chain joins TRBV7-2 and TRBJ2-5; 8 bases are shared with TRBD1. The V gene's germline CDR1 is SGHTA and CDR2 FQGNSA. The trim removed 4 bases at V and 0 bases at J, leaving 4 bases unmatched. This CDR3 has 15 residues. CDR3 sequence: CASSSQDRDQETQYF. CDR3 in DNA: TGTGCCAGCAGCTCACAGGACAGGGACCAAGAGACCCAGTACTTC.

This clonotype has only a few counts. The chain carries TRBV7-3 and TRBJ2-3, with D possibly TRBD1 on 6 matching bases. Germline V gene data show CDR1 as SGHTA and CDR2 as FQGTGA. The V end was cut by 6 bases, the J end by 3 bases, with 16 bases between. The CDR3 consists of 15 residues. The CDR3 coding sequence is TGTGCCAGCAGTTCCCAGGGGCAACATACAGATACGCAGTATTTT. Translating gives CASSSQGQHTDTQYF.

The sample holds a few counts of this clonotype. The V call is TRBV29-1, the J call TRBJ2-1; TRBD2 matches 13 bases. J lost 5 bases, V lost 7 bases, and 8 bases had no gene match. CDR3 size: 15 residues. Per germline, CDR1 SQVTM and CDR2 ANQGSEA. CDR3 nucleotide sequence: TGCAGCGCGAAGACCGGGACTAGCGGGGACAATGAGCAGTTCTTC. It codes for CSAKTGTSGDNEQFF.

About this clonotype: Sequence at one end of the junction differs from germline and may be a read error. The chain joins TRBV4-1 to TRBJ2-3; possible D gene TRBD2, 6 bases. CDR3 length: 16 amino acids. CDR1 is MGHRA, CDR2 YSYEKL, per germline. This chain's CDR3 is CAISQAWRGRTDTQYF. The CDR3, as DNA: TGCGCCATCAGCCAAGCGTGGCGGGGTCGCACAGATACGCAGTATTTT.

This clonotype was recorded many times. The chain employs TRBV5-1 and TRBJ2-3; no reliable D call. The ends were cut back, 4 bases at V and 5 bases at J, with 14 bases in the middle. This CDR3 contains 14 residues. Germline V gene data show CDR1 as SGHRS and CDR2 as YFSETQ. The CDR3 here is CASSPGEWGDTQYF. CDR3 DNA sequence: TGCGCCAGCAGCCCGGGCGAGTGGGGAGATACGCAGTATTTT.

The V gene is TRBV3-1, the J gene TRBJ1-5, with no clear D. This CDR3 is built from 14 residues. V lost 2 bases, J lost 3 bases, and 8 bases lay in between. Germline V gives CDR1 LGHDT, CDR2 YNNKEL (reference sequence). As DNA, the CDR3 is TGTGCCAGCAGCCAATTTCGAGACAATCAGCCCCAGCATTTT. Translating it yields CASSQFRDNQPQHF.